A single sample gave rise to the 8 T cell receptor beta chains below, sequenced in a study of vaccination effects on CD4 cells after COVID-19. These receptors lack a known antigen. Scientists isolated CD4+ T cells after a roughly nine-day culture period ended. Profiled with immunoSEQ multiplex PCR; TCRdb holds only in-frame clones, not every one. Here the sample spans 50,000 to 70,000 clones, approximately 72% being singletons. This specimen consisted of CD4+ T cells from PBMCs cultured without peptide, obtained before COVID-19 vaccination. These receptors originate from a human donor who had a prior SARS-CoV-2 infection.

This chain connects TRBV19 to TRBJ1-1; unclear D gene. CDR1 is LNHDA, CDR2 SQIVND, per germline (reference sequence). This CDR3 comprises 14 residues. V was cut by 3 bases and J by 0 bases, with 8 bases left in between. In DNA, the CDR3 is TGTGCCAGTAGTATCGGAGTTATGAACACTGAAGCTTTCTTT. Residues: CASSIGVMNTEAFF.

Turning to this clone: Germline and junction disagree at one end, which may indicate a read error. The chain uses TRBV15 and TRBJ2-7, with TRBD1 matching 7 bases. Germline-derived CDR1 and CDR2 are LNHNV and YYDKDF (reference sequence). The CDR3 contains 12 residues. For the CDR3, the DNA is TGTGCCACCAGCAGAGATTTCTGGGACAGAAACTTC. Translating it yields CATSRDFWDRNF.

The chain is built from TRBV6-5 and TRBJ2-5; no firm D call. This CDR3 has 13 residues. The germline V and J ends were trimmed by 0 bases and 4 bases, with 6 bases remaining between them. Germline CDR1 is MNHEY and CDR2 is SVGAGI. The CDR3 loop is CASSYSRRETQYF. The CDR3 nucleotides are TGTGCCAGCAGTTACTCCAGGAGAGAGACCCAGTACTTC.

The chain combines TRBV2 with TRBJ2-3, with D hard to call. The CDR3 is made up of 14 amino acids. From germline, CDR1 is SNHLY and CDR2 FYNNEI. Trimming stripped 8 bases from V and 0 bases from J, with 12 bases between. CDR3 in amino acids: CASHLVSSTDTQYF. In DNA, the CDR3 is TGTGCCAGCCACCTAGTCTCTAGCACAGATACGCAGTATTTT.

This clone was recorded once. The chain has TRBV28 and TRBJ1-2, with unresolved D. The V and J ends lost 2 bases and 4 bases respectively, with 11 bases between them. Germline lookup yields CDR1 MDHEN and CDR2 SYDVKM. The CDR3 has 14 residues. CDR3 residues: CASSLVPRAYGYTF. CDR3 coding DNA: TGTGCCAGCAGTTTAGTCCCTAGGGCCTATGGCTACACCTTC.

This clone appeared a few times. The rearrangement uses TRBV6-1 and TRBJ1-1; D is uncertain. The V end was cut by 1 base, the J end by 1 base, with 10 bases between. From germline, CDR1 is MNHNS and CDR2 SASEGT. The CDR3 length is 15 residues. CDR3 nucleotide sequence: TGTGCCAGCAGTGAAGGGGCGGCACCGAACACTGAAGCTTTCTTT. Translating gives CASSEGAAPNTEAFF.

Written as DNA, the CDR3 is TGTGCCAGCAGCGCCGTCACACAGGGGGACGGTGGCTACACCTTC. Translated: CASSAVTQGDGGYTF. This chain connects TRBV2 to TRBJ1-2; 8 bases agree with TRBD1. CDR1 and CDR2 from the germline V gene are SNHLY and FYNNEI. J gave up 7 bases and V 6 bases, and 13 bases lay outside the gene matches. The CDR3 runs 15 residues.

This sequence joins TRBV6-5 and TRBJ2-2; no clear D gene. Trimming took off 4 bases at V and 0 bases at J, with 6 bases between the two ends. CDR1 is MNHEY, CDR2 SVGAGI, per germline. The CDR3 has 14 amino acids. The CDR3 DNA follows: TGTGCCAGCAGTTGGCGGACGAACACCGGGGAGCTGTTTTTT. This encodes CASSWRTNTGELFF.